The T cell receptor (beta chain) described here comes from a study of cytomegalovirus exposure and HLA in healthy donors. Overall study context: In terms of ancestry, the Caucasian-associated cluster contained 75% to 90% of the approximately 400 genotyped donors. Whole-study results and caveats: Researchers reported in a later analysis that a missense DCLRE1C variant was tied to TCR beta V- and J-gene trimming. The likely explanation for a cluster of highly shared sequence variants was sequencing artifact.

Of note for this clone: Its antigen is not known. A read error may account for a junction end that differs from germline.

This PCR relied on a set of 60 Vbeta primers and 13 Jbeta primers. Sequencing used immunoSEQ multiplex PCR; TCRdb keeps in-frame clones, though not all of them. The table lists roughly 130,000 clones, around three quarters of them singletons. Sequenced material: PBMCs. This TCR derives from a woman aged 45-65 years in good health and CMV-seronegative.

The CDR3 loop reads CASSQRQGWQPQHF. DNA of the CDR3: TGCGCCAGCAGCCAAAGACAGGGCTGGCAGCCCCAGCATTTT. The chain combines TRBV7-2 with TRBJ1-5, with 7 bases fitting TRBD1. The CDR3 has 14 residues. Germline V gene lookup returns CDR1 SGHTA and CDR2 FQGNSA.